The 26 T cell receptor beta chains below come from one sample, sequenced in a study of T cells in Graves' hyperthyroidism and ophthalmopathy. RNA transcripts served as the template for amplifying TCR beta CDR3 regions. Carried out on the TCR CDR3, a first-round RT-PCR used the HTBI primer set. TCRdb passed the multiplex PCR reads through MiXCR, listing each CDR3 protein once. The repertoire includes 700,000 or so distinct CDR3 sequences, roughly 15% of them detected once, and around an eighth sits in the top ten. Specimen: blood. These receptors were obtained from a woman between 45 and 65 years old with Graves' ophthalmopathy.

The chain combines TRBV20-1 with TRBJ1-4, with D possibly matching TRBD1 (5 bases). The length of the CDR3 is 14 residues. Deletions cut 4 bases from V and 7 bases from J, with 16 bases between. In germline, CDR1 is DFQATT, CDR2 SNEGSKA (reference sequence). The CDR3 region is CSANKVREGEKLFF. The CDR3 nucleotides read TGCAGTGCTAACAAGGTCAGGGAGGGTGAAAAACTGTTTTTT.

This clonotype has ten or more counts. This rearrangement joins TRBV28 to TRBJ1-3; D call uncertain. Germline CDR1 and CDR2: MDHEN and SYDVKM. The CDR3 has 12 residues. The germline V and J ends were trimmed by 1 base and 4 bases, with 2 bases remaining between them. The CDR3 DNA reads as TGTGCCAGCAGTTTATTCGGAAACACCATATATTTT. Its translation is CASSLFGNTIYF.

The V call is TRBV18, the J call TRBJ2-7; 10 nucleotides agree with TRBD1. This CDR3 contains 16 residues. CDR1 and CDR2 (germline): KGHSH, LQKENI. The ends lost 5 bases at V and 5 bases at J; junction bases unmatched: 12. The CDR3, as DNA: TGTGCCAGCTCATCCAAACCGGGACAGGGGTTCCACGAGCAGTACTTC. Translation: CASSSKPGQGFHEQYF.

The V gene is TRBV7-3, the J gene TRBJ2-3; D gene uncertain. CDR3 length equals 13 residues. The germline V and J ends were trimmed by 7 bases and 4 bases, with 12 bases remaining between them. Per germline, CDR1 SGHTA and CDR2 FQGTGA. The CDR3 coding sequence is TGTGCCAGCACCAACGCCAGAGCAGATACGCAGTATTTT. Amino acid sequence: CASTNARADTQYF.

The chain employs TRBV7-2 and TRBJ2-2; 16 bases map to TRBD2. Germline CDR1 SGHTA, CDR2 FQGNSA. The CDR3 is made up of 22 amino acids. J gave up 5 bases and V 4 bases, and 19 bases lay outside the gene matches. The CDR3 protein is CASSSPYSGTSGRAVRTGELFF. CDR3 DNA sequence: TGTGCCAGCAGCTCTCCATACTCCGGGACTAGCGGGAGGGCTGTGCGTACCGGGGAGCTGTTTTTT.

Ten or more counts support this clonotype. This chain uses TRBV24-1 with TRBJ2-1; 10 positions agree with TRBD2. The V segment lost 4 bases and the J segment 9 bases; nucleotides outside the gene matches: 8. The CDR3 is 15 amino acids. Germline values: CDR1 KGHDR, CDR2 SFDVKD. The CDR3 bases are TGTGCCACCAGTGAATCAGCGGGAGGGCCTAGTGAGCAGTTCTTC. It encodes CATSESAGGPSEQFF.

The CDR3 nucleotides are TGTGCCAGCAGTTGGGGGGGACAGGGACGAGAGACCCAGTACTTC. Residues: CASSWGGQGRETQYF. This chain joins TRBV27 and TRBJ2-5; TRBD1 aligns across 9 bases. Looked up from germline, CDR1 is MNHEY and CDR2 is SMNVEV (reference sequence). J lost 4 bases, V lost 4 bases, and 7 bases had no gene match. This CDR3 contains 15 residues.

There are a few counts of this clonotype. The V gene is TRBV7-2, the J gene TRBJ2-6; D ambiguous. The CDR3 spans 17 residues. V lost 7 bases and J lost 0, with 16 bases in between. Germline V gene data show CDR1 as SGHTA and CDR2 as FQGNSA. This CDR3 reads CASTKSFSASGANVLTF. For the CDR3, the DNA is TGTGCCAGCACCAAAAGTTTCTCGGCCTCTGGGGCCAACGTCCTGACTTTC.

At least ten counts were recorded for this clonotype. The rearrangement uses TRBV19 and TRBJ2-1; 12 bases are shared with TRBD2. CDR1 and CDR2 (germline): LNHDA, SQIVND (reference sequence). CDR3 length: 15 residues. With V trimmed by 5 bases and J by 6 bases, 5 bases remained unmatched. The CDR3 region has the DNA TGTGCCAGTAGTGTAACTAGCGGGAGGTTCAATGAGCAGTTCTTC. Translation: CASSVTSGRFNEQFF.

For this clonotype: Given a much more abundant clone one base away, this may be a read error. This chain links TRBV12-3 or TRBV12-4 with TRBJ2-7; D remains ambiguous. The end of the DNA aligns better with TRBJ2-1, so the J call may be wrong. The CDR3 is 16 amino acids. The CDR3: CASSFSRSPKSYEQFF. The CDR3 nucleotides read TGTGCCAGCAGTTTTTCGAGGTCCCCAAAAAGCTACGAGCAGTTCTTC.

This clonotype was recorded a few times. The chain has TRBV13 and TRBJ1-5; 8 nucleotides agree with TRBD1. V dropped 5 bases and J dropped 9; count of bases not matched to a gene: 9. In germline, CDR1 is PRHDT, CDR2 FYEKMQ (reference sequence). The CDR3 runs to 14 residues. The CDR3 bases are TGTGCCAGCAGCCTCGGACAGGGTGGTTGGCCCCAGCATTTT. Translation: CASSLGQGGWPQHF.

The chain has TRBV6-9 and TRBJ1-4; D gene uncertain. With 2 bases removed from V and 4 bases from J, the gap between germline ends came to 8 bases. Germline V gene lookup returns CDR1 MNHGY and CDR2 SVAAGI. The CDR3 has 14 amino acids. The CDR3 bases are TGTGCCAGCAGTTATGATCGACTTAATGAAAAACTGTTTTTT. Protein product: CASSYDRLNEKLFF.

This clonotype appeared many times. The genes are TRBV29-1 and TRBJ2-1, with TRBD2 matching 13 bases. CDR3 length equals 15 residues. Unmatched junction bases numbered 2, after V lost 1 base and J lost 5 bases. Germline loops: CDR1 SQVTM, CDR2 ANQGSEA. CDR3 protein: CSVEGTSGSHNEQFF. CDR3 sequence (DNA): TGCAGCGTTGAAGGGACTAGCGGGAGTCACAATGAGCAGTTCTTC.

As for this clonotype: A much larger clone sits a single nucleotide away, making a read error possible. The genes are TRBV28 and TRBJ1-2; D remains ambiguous. The V gene lost 11 bases and the J gene lost 5 bases, with 45 bases spanning the gap. This CDR3 region has 22 residues. In germline, CDR1 is MDHEN, CDR2 SYDVKM. The CDR3 loop is CAGKVSNAFSFRFSKFPYGYTF. CDR3 bases: TGTGCCGGCAAAGTAAGCAATGCCTTTTCTTTCCGCTTCTCGAAGTTCCCGTATGGCTACACCTTC.

This clonotype was counted many times. V usage is TRBV20-1 and J usage is TRBJ2-7; 8 positions match TRBD2. This CDR3 has 17 amino acids. Per the germline V gene, CDR1 is DFQATT and CDR2 is SNEGSKA (reference sequence). Germline trimming cut 0 bases from V and 3 bases from J; bases unmatched to any gene: 13. The CDR3 protein is CSARDQLADNLIYEQYF. CDR3 in DNA: TGCAGTGCTAGAGATCAACTAGCGGACAACCTTATCTACGAGCAGTACTTC.

This clonotype was counted a few times. The gene calls are TRBV5-1 and TRBJ2-2; 7 positions agree with TRBD1. The V gene end was trimmed by 3 bases and the J gene end by 0 bases; junction bases not matched to a gene: 5. Per the germline V gene, CDR1 is SGHRS and CDR2 is YFSETQ. The CDR3 is 16 residues long. The DNA of the CDR3 is TGCGCCAGCAGCTCGGGGACAGAACCGAACACCGGGGAGCTGTTTTTT. It is translated as CASSSGTEPNTGELFF.

This clonotype was found a few times. The V and J genes are TRBV30 and TRBJ2-7, with 8 bases matching TRBD2. Germline V gene sequence: CDR1 GTSNPN, CDR2 SVGIG (reference sequence). J lost 4 bases, V lost 0 bases, and 8 bases had no gene match. The CDR3 is made up of 15 amino acids. The CDR3 DNA reads TGTGCCTGGAGTGTGATCGGGAGGGCGGAGTACGAGCAGTACTTC. Its protein is CAWSVIGRAEYEQYF.

This clonotype was recorded a few times. This rearrangement joins TRBV6-1 to TRBJ2-1; the match to TRBD1 covers 10 bases. Germline assignment: CDR1 MNHNS and CDR2 SASEGT. This CDR3 comprises 12 residues. V was pared by 4 bases and J by 13 bases, with 4 bases of the junction left unmatched. The CDR3 bases are TGTGCCAGCAGTGTATGGGACAGGGGTCAGTTCTTC. Residues: CASSVWDRGQFF.

The CDR3 region has the DNA TGCAGCGTTGTACGGGTCCATGGCTACACCTTC. It yields the protein CSVVRVHGYTF. The chain combines TRBV29-1 with TRBJ1-2, with D unresolved. Trimming stripped 4 bases from V and 6 bases from J, with 9 bases between. The germline V gene encodes CDR1 SQVTM and CDR2 ANQGSEA. The CDR3 sequence is 11 residues long.

This clonotype was detected a few times. The chain joins TRBV29-1 to TRBJ2-3; a weak D match, TRBD2 (6 bases). Germline lookup yields CDR1 SQVTM and CDR2 ANQGSEA. With 6 bases removed from V and 3 bases from J, the gap between germline ends came to 19 bases. The length of the CDR3 is 15 residues. The CDR3 region has the DNA TGCAGCGTGGGGGGAACGGGACGTAGGACAGATACGCAGTATTTT. This gives the protein CSVGGTGRRTDTQYF.

About this clonotype: Given the absence of the conserved phenylalanine or tryptophan at the CDR3 end, a read error is likely. The rearrangement links TRBV28 to TRBJ1-6, with unresolved D. From germline, CDR1 is MDHEN and CDR2 SYDVKM. Trimming left V 5 bases short and J 9 bases short, with 11 bases between. The CDR3 loop spans 13 amino acids. CDR3 sequence reads: CASSPSGSSPLHS. In nucleotides, the CDR3 is TGTGCCAGCAGTCCGTCCGGGAGTTCACCCCTCCACTCT.

The chain couples TRBV5-1 to TRBJ2-2; D unclear. This CDR3 spans 14 amino acids. Germline V gene lookup returns CDR1 SGHRS and CDR2 YFSETQ. V dropped 2 bases and J dropped 7 bases, with 12 bases sitting between them. This chain's CDR3 is CASSFPGPFGELFF. The DNA for the CDR3 is TGCGCCAGCAGCTTCCCTGGGCCGTTCGGGGAGCTGTTTTTT.

This clonotype was recorded at least ten times. The chain recombines TRBV7-2 with TRBJ1-1; D unclear. Trimming pared 6 bases from V and 4 bases from J, leaving 12 bases between. This CDR3 has 13 residues. Germline lookup yields CDR1 SGHTA and CDR2 FQGNSA. For the CDR3, the DNA is TGTGCCAGCAGGAGGGAGGAGGGCACTGAAGCTTTCTTT. It yields the protein CASRREEGTEAFF.

This clonotype was detected many times. The J gene is TRBJ1-4, the V gene TRBV6-1; 7 nucleotides line up with TRBD1. The CDR3 totals 17 residues. The J segment lost 0 bases and the V segment lost 5 bases, leaving 9 bases of the junction unmatched. Germline loops: CDR1 MNHNS, CDR2 SASEGT. CDR3 DNA sequence: TGTGCCAGCAGTTCATCCCATACAGGGGCAACTAATGAAAAACTGTTTTTT. Protein: CASSSSHTGATNEKLFF.

This clonotype was recorded at least ten times. The J gene is TRBJ2-3, the V gene TRBV9, with 11 nucleotides matching TRBD2. Germline CDR1 is SGDLS and CDR2 is YYNGEE. The V and J ends lost 0 bases and 3 bases, in that order; junction bases with no gene match: 3. The CDR3 consists of 16 residues. This CDR3 is CASSVGVAGGTDTQYF. The CDR3 bases are TGTGCCAGCAGCGTAGGAGTAGCGGGAGGGACAGATACGCAGTATTTT.

The chain employs TRBV27 and TRBJ2-1, with D tentatively TRBD1 or TRBD2 (5 bases each). The CDR3 is 18 amino acids. V gave up 4 bases and J gave up 3 bases, with 22 bases separating them. Per the germline V gene, CDR1 is MNHEY and CDR2 is SMNVEV (reference sequence). This CDR3 is CASSSRDLEGALYNEQFF. For the CDR3, the DNA is TGTGCCAGCAGTTCCAGGGACCTCGAAGGGGCACTCTACAATGAGCAGTTCTTC.